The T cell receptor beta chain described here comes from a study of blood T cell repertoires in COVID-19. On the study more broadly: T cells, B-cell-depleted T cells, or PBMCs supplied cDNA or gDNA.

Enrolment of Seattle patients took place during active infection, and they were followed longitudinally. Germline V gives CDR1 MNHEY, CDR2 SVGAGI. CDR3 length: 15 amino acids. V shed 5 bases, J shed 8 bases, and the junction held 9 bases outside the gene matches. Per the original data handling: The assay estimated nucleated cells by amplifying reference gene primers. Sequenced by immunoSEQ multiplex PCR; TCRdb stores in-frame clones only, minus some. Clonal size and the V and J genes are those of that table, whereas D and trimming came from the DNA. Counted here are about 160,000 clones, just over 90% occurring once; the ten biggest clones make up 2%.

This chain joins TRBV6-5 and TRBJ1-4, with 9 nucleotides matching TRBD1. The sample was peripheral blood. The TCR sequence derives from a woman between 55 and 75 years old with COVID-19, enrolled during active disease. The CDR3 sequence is CASSQPGQGNEKLFF. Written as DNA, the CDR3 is TGTGCCAGCAGTCAGCCGGGACAGGGAAACGAAAAACTGTTTTTT.